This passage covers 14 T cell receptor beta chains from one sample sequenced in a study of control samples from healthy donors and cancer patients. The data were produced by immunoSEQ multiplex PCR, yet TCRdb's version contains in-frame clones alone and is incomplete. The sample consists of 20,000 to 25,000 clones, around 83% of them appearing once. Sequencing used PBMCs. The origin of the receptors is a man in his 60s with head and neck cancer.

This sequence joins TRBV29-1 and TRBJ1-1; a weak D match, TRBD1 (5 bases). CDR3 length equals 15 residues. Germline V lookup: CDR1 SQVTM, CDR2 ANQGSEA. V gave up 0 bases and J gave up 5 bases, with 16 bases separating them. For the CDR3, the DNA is TGCAGCGTTGAAGATGGGAGGGGATCTAGTACTGAAGCTTTCTTT. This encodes CSVEDGRGSSTEAFF.

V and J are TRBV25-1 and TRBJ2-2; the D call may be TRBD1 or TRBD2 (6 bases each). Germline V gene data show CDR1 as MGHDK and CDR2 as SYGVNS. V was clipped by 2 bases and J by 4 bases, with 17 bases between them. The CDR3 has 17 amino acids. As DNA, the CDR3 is TGTGCCAGCAGTGAAGGGAGGCGGGGACACCTCACCGGGGAGCTGTTTTTT. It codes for CASSEGRRGHLTGELFF.

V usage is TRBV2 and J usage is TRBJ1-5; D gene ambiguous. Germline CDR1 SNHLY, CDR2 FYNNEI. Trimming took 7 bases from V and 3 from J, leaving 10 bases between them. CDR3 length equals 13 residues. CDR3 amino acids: CASNRVPNQPQHF. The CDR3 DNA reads TGTGCCAGCAACCGGGTCCCCAATCAGCCCCAGCATTTT.

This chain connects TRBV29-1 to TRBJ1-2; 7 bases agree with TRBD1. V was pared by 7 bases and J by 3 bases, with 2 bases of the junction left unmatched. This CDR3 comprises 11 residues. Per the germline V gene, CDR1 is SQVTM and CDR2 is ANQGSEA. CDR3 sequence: CSAGQDYGYTF. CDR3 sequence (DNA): TGCAGCGCCGGACAGGACTATGGCTACACCTTC.

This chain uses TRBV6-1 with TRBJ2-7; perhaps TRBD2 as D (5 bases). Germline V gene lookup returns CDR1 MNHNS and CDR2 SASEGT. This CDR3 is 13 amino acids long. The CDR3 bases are TGTGCCGGCAGTGAAACTAGGGACTACGAGCAGTACGTC. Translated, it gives CAGSETRDYEQYV.

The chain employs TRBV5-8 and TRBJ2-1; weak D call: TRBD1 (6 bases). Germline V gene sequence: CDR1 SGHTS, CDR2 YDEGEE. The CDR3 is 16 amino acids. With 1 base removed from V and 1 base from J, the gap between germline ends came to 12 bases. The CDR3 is CASSLFGGSSYNEQFF. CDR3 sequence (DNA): TGTGCCAGCAGCTTGTTTGGGGGCAGTTCCTACAATGAGCAGTTCTTC.

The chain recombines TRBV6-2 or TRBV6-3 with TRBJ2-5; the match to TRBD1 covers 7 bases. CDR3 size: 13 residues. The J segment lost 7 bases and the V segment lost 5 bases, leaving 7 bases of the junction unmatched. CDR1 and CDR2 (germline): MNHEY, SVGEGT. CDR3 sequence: CASSLRQGVTQYF. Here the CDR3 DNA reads TGTGCCAGCAGTCTAAGACAGGGAGTGACCCAGTACTTC.

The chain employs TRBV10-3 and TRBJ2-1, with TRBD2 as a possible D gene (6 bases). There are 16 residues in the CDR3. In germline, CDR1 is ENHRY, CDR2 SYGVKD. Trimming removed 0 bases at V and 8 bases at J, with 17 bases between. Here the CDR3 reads CAISESRGRTKDEQFF. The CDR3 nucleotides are TGTGCCATCAGTGAGTCCCGGGGAAGGACTAAGGATGAGCAGTTCTTC.

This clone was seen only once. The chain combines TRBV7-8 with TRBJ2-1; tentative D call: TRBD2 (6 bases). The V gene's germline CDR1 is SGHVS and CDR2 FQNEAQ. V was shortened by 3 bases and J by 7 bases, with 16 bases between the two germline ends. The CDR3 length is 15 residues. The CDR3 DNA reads TGTGCCAGCAGCTTGACGGGAGACGCGGCGAATGAGCAGTTCTTC. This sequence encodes CASSLTGDAANEQFF.

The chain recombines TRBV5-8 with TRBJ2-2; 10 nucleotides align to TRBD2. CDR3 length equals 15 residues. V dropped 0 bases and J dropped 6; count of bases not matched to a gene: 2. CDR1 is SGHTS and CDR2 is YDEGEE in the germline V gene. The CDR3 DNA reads TGTGCCAGCAGCTTGGTACTAGCGGGGCCCGGGGAGCTGTTTTTT. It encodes CASSLVLAGPGELFF.

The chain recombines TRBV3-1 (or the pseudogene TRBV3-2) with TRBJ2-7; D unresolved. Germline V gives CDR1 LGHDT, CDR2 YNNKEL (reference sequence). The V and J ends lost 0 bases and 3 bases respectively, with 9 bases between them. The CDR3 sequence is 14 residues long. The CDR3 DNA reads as TGTGCCAGCAGCCAAGATTTCGGCATCTACGAGCAGTACTTC. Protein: CASSQDFGIYEQYF.

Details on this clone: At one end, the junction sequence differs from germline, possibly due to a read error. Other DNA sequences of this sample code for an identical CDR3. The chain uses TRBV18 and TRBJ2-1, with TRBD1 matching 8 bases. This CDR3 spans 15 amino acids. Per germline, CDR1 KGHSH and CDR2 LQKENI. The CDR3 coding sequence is TGTGCTAGCTCAACGACCCTGGACAGGGACAATGAGCAGTTCTTC. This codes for CASSTTLDRDNEQFF.

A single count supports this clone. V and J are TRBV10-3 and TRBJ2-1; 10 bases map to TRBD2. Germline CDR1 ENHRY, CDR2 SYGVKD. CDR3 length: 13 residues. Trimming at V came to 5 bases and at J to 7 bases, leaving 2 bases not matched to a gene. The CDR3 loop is CAISSGRGNEQFF. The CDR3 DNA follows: TGTGCCATCAGTAGCGGGAGGGGGAATGAGCAGTTCTTC.

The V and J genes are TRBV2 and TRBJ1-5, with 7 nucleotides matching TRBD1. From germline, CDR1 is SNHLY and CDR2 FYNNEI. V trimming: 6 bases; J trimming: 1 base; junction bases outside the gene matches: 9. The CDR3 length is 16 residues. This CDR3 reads CASREKGQLSNQPQHF. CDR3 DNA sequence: TGTGCCAGCAGGGAAAAGGGACAGCTGAGCAATCAGCCCCAGCATTTT. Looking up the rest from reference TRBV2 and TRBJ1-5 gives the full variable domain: EPEVTQTPSHQVTQMGQEVILRCVPISNHLYFYWYRQILGQKVEFLVSFYNNEISEKSEIFDDQFSVERPDGSNFTLKIRSTKLEDSAMYFCASREKGQLSNQPQHFGDGTRLSIL.